This TCR beta chain came from a study of shared clonotypes between healthy human individuals. Trimming at V came to 5 bases and at J to 0 bases, leaving 4 bases not matched to a gene. CDR1 and CDR2 (germline): SNHLY, FYNNEI. The CDR3 has 15 residues. The authors distributed each subset's genomic DNA evenly over several immunoSEQ plates. Repertoires were generated with immunoSEQ multiplex PCR, while TCRdb's copy carries only in-frame clones and drops some. Of about 990,000 clones in the sample, 78% were seen once. V is TRBV2 and J is TRBJ1-3; TRBD1 aligns across 7 bases. The sequence derives from a man between 18 and 29 years old in good health. Some clones in this sample may be carry-over from other donors' samples. Sequenced material: memory CD4+ T cells from PBMCs. Documented subset: CD45RA-negative fraction. The chain's CDR3 is CASSFGTASGNTIYF. The DNA for the CDR3 is TGTGCCAGCAGTTTCGGGACAGCCTCTGGAAACACCATATATTTT.